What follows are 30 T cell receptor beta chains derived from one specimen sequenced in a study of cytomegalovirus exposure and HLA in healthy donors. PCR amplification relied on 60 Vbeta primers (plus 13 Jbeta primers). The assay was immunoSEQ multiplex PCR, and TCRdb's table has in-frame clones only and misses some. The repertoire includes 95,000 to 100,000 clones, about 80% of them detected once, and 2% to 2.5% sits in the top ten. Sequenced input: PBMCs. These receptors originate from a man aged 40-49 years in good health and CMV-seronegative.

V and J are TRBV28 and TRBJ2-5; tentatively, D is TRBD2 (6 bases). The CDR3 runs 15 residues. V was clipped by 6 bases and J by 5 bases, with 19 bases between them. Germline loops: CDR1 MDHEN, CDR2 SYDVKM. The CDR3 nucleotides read TGTGCCAGCAGGAGAGGGGACTTGCAGACGGAGACCCAGTACTTC. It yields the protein CASRRGDLQTETQYF.

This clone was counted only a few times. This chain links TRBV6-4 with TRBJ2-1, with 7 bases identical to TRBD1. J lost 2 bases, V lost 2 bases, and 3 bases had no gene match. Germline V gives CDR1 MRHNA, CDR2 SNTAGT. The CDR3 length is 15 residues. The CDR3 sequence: CASSDGQGAYNEQFF. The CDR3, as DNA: TGTGCCAGCAGTGACGGGCAGGGGGCCTACAATGAGCAGTTCTTC.

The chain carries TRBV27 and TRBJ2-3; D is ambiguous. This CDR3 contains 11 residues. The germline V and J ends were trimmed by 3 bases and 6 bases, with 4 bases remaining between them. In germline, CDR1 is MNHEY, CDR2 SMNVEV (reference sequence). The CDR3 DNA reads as TGTGCCAGCAGTTTCTCTGATACGCAGTATTTT. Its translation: CASSFSDTQYF.

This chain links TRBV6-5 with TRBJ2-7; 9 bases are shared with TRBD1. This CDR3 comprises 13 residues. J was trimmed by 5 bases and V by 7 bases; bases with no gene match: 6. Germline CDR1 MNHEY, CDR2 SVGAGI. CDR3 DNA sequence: TGTGCCAGCATCGGGACAGGGCCCAACGAGCAGTACTTC. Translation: CASIGTGPNEQYF.

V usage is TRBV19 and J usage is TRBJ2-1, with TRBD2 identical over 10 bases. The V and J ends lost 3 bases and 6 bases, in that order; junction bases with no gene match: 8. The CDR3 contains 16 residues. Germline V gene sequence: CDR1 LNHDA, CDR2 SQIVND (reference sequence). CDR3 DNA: TGTGCCAGTAGTATGGGGGGTCTAGCGGGGGCCAATGAGCAGTTCTTC. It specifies CASSMGGLAGANEQFF.

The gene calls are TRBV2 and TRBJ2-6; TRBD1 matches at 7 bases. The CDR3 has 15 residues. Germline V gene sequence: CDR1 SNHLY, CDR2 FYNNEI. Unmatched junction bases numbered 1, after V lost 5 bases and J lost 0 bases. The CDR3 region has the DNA TGTGCCAGCAGTAGACAGGGCTCTGGGGCCAACGTCCTGACTTTC. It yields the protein CASSRQGSGANVLTF.

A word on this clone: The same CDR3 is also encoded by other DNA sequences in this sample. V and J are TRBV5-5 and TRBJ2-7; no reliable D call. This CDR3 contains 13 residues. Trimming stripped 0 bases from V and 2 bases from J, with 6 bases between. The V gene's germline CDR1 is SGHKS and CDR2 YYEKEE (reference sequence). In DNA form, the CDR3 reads TGTGCCAGCAGCTTGGACATAACCTACGAGCAGTACTTC. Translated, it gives CASSLDITYEQYF.

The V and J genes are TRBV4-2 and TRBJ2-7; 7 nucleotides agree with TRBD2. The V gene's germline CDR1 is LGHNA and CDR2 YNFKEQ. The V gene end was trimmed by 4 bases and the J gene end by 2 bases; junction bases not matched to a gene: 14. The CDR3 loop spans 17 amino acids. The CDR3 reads CASSRARKSGAAYEQYF. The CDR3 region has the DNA TGTGCCAGCAGCCGAGCGAGGAAGAGCGGGGCGGCCTACGAGCAGTACTTC.

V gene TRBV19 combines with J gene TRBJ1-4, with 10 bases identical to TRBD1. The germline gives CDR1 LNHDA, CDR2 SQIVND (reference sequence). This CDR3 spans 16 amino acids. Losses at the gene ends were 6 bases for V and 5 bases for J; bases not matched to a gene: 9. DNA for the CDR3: TGTGCCAGTAGGCGGCCAACGGGACAGGGGAATGAAAAACTGTTTTTT. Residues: CASRRPTGQGNEKLFF.

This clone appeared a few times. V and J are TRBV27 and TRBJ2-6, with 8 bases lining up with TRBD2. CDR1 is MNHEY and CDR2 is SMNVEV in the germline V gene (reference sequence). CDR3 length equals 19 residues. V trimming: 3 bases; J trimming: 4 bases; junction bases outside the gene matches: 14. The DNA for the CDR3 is TGTGCCAGCAGTTTTTGGGGCGGGGGGAGAGGAGCCGGGGCCAACGTCCTGACTTTC. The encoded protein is CASSFWGGGRGAGANVLTF.

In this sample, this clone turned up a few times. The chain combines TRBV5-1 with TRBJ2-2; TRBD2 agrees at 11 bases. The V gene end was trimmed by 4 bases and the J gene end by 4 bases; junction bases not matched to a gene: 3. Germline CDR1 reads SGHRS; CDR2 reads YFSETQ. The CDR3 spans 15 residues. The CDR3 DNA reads TGCGCCAGCAGCGCTAGCGGGGGGACCACCGGGGAGCTGTTTTTT. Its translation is CASSASGGTTGELFF. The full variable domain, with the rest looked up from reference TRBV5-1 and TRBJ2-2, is KAGVTQTPRYLIKTRGQQVTLSCSPISGHRSVSWYQQTPGQGLQFLFEYFSETQRNKGNFPGRFSGRQFSNSRSEMNVSTLELGDSALYLCASSASGGTTGELFFGEGSRLTVL.

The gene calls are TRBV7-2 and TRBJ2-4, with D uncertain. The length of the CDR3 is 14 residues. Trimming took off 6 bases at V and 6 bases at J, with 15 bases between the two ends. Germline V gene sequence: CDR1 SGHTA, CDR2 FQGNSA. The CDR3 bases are TGTGCCAGCAGTTCAGTCCAAACTATAAACATTCAGTACTTC. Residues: CASSSVQTINIQYF.

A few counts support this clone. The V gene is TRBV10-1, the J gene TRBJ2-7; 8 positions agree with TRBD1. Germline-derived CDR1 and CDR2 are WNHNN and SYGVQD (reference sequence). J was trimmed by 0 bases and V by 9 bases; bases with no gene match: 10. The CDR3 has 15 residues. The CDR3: CARIQGDCSSYEQYF. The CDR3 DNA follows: TGCGCCAGAATACAGGGGGATTGCAGCTCCTACGAGCAGTACTTC.

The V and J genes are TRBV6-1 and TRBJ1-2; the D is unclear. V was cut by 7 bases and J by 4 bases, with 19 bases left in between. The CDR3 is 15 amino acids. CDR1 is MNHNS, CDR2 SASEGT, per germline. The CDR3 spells CASTSGSSIPYGYTF. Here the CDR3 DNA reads TGTGCCAGCACCTCCGGGAGCAGTATCCCCTATGGCTACACCTTC.

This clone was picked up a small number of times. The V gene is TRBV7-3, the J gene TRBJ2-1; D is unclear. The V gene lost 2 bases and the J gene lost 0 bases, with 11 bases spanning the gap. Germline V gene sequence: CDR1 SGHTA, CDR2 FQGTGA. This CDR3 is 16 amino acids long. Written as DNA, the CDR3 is TGTGCCAGCAGCTTACTTGGAAGGAGCTCCTACAATGAGCAGTTCTTC. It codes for CASSLLGRSSYNEQFF.

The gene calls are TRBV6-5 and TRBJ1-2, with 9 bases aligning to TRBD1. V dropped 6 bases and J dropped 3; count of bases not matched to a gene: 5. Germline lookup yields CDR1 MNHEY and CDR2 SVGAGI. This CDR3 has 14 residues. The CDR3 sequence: CASSLDRGHYGYTF. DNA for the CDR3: TGTGCCAGCAGCCTGGACAGGGGTCACTATGGCTACACCTTC.

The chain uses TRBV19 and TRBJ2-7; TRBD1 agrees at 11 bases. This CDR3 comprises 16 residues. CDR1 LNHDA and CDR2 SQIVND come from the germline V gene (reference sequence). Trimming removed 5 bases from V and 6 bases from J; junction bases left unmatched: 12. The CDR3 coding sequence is TGTGCCAGTAGTGCCCGGACAGGGGGCGAAGTTGGCGAGCAGTACTTC. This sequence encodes CASSARTGGEVGEQYF. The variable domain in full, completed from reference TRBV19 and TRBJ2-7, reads DGGITQSPKYLFRKEGQNVTLSCEQNLNHDAMYWYRQDPGQGLRLIYYSQIVNDFQKGDIAEGYSVSREKKESFPLTVTSAQKNPTAFYLCASSARTGGEVGEQYFGPGTRLTVT.

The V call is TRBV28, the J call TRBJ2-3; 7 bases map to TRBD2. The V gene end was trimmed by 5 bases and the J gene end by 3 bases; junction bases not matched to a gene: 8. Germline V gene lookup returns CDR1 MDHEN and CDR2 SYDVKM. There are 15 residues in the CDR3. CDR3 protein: CASSHGGGRTDTQYF. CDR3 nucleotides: TGTGCCAGCAGTCACGGCGGCGGGAGAACAGATACGCAGTATTTT.

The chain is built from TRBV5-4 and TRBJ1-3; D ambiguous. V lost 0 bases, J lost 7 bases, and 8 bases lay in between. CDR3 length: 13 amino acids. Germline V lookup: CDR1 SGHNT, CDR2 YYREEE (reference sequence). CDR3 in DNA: TGTGCCAGCAGCTTGGATGAGGCGAACACCATATATTTT. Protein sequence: CASSLDEANTIYF.

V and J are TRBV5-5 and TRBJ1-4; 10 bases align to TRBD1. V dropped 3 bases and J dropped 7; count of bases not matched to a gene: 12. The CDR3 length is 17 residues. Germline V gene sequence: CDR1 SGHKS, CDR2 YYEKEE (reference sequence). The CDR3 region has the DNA TGTGCCAGCAGCTGGCGGCAAAGACAGGGGGCTTCTGAAAAACTGTTTTTT. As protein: CASSWRQRQGASEKLFF.

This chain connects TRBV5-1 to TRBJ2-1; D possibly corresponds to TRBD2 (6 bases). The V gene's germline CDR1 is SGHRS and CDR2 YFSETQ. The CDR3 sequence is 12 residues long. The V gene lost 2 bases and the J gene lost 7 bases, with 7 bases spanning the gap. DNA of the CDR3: TGCGCCAGCAGCTTTGGGGGGAATGAGCAGTTCTTC. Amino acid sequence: CASSFGGNEQFF.

The CDR3 DNA reads as TGTGCCAGTAGAGAACTAGCGGGGGAGTACAATGAGCAGTTCTTC. As protein: CASRELAGEYNEQFF. V usage is TRBV19 and J usage is TRBJ2-1; 11 positions agree with TRBD2. The J segment lost 4 bases and the V segment lost 6 bases, leaving 5 bases of the junction unmatched. Germline CDR1 LNHDA, CDR2 SQIVND (reference sequence). The CDR3 has 15 residues.

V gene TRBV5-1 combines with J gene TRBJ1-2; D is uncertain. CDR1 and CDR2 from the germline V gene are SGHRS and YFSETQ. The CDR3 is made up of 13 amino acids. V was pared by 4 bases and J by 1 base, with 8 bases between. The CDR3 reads CASSQAINYGYTF. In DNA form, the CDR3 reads TGCGCCAGCAGCCAGGCCATTAACTATGGCTACACCTTC.

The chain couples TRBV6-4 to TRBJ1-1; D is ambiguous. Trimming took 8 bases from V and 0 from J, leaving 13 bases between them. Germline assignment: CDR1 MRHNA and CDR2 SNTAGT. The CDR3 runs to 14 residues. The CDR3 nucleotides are TGTGCCAGCCGGCCAGGCGATGTGAACACTGAAGCTTTCTTT. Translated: CASRPGDVNTEAFF.

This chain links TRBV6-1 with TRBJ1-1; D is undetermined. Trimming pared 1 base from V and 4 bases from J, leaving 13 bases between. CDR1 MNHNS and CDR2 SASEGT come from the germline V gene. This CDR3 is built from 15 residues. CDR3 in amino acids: CASSEEDDGGTEAFF. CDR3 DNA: TGTGCCAGCAGTGAAGAGGATGACGGAGGCACTGAAGCTTTCTTT.

CDR3 in amino acids: CASTAGYEQYF. For the CDR3, the DNA is TGTGCCAGCACAGCGGGGTACGAGCAGTACTTC. The chain combines TRBV28 with TRBJ2-7; the match to TRBD2 covers 7 bases. Germline trimming cut 7 bases from V and 4 bases from J; bases unmatched to any gene: 1. This CDR3 has 11 amino acids. The germline V gene encodes CDR1 MDHEN and CDR2 SYDVKM.

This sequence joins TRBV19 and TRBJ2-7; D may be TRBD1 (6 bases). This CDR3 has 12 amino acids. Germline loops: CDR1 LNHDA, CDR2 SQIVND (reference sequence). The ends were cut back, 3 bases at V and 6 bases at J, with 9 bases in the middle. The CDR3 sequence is CASSISRGEQYF. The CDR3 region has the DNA TGTGCCAGTAGTATCTCCAGGGGCGAGCAGTACTTC. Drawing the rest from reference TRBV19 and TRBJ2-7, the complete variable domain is DGGITQSPKYLFRKEGQNVTLSCEQNLNHDAMYWYRQDPGQGLRLIYYSQIVNDFQKGDIAEGYSVSREKKESFPLTVTSAQKNPTAFYLCASSISRGEQYFGPGTRLTVT.

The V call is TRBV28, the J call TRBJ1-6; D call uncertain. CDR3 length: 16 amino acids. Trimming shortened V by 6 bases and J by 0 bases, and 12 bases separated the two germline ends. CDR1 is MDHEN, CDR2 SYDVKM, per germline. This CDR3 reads CASRPQSSSYNSPLHF. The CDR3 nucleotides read TGTGCCAGCAGGCCCCAATCGAGCTCCTATAATTCACCCCTCCACTTT.

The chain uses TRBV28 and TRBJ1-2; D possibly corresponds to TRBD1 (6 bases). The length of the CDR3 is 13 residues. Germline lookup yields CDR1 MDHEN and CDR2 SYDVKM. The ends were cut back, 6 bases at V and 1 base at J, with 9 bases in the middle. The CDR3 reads CASRSRGNYGYTF. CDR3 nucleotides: TGTGCCAGCAGAAGCAGGGGTAACTATGGCTACACCTTC.

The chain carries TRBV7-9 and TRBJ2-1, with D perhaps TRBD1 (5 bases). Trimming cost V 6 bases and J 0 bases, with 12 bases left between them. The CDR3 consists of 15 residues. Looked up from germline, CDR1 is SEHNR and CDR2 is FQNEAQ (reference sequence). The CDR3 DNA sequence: TGTGCCAGCAGTTCAGGGATTAGCTCCTACAATGAGCAGTTCTTC. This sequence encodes CASSSGISSYNEQFF. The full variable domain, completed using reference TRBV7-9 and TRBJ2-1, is DTGVSQNPRHKITKRGQNVTFRCDPISEHNRLYWYRQTLGQGPEFLTYFQNEAQLEKSRLLSDRFSAERPKGSFSTLEIQRTEQGDSAMYLCASSSGISSYNEQFFGPGTRLTVL.